This TCR beta chain was identified during a study of beta chain features in type 1 diabetes. Whole-study results and caveats: Sampled from patients, naive, central memory and Treg TCRB repertoires appeared more similar than those sampled from healthy donors.

Trimming removed 6 bases from V and 7 bases from J; junction bases left unmatched: 9. The CDR3 has 15 residues. Looked up from germline, CDR1 is KGHSH and CDR2 is LQKENI. Investigators reverse transcribed all isolated RNA, so they sequenced expressed TCRB transcripts. Using immunoSEQ multiplex PCR, the repertoire was profiled, and TCRdb retains in-frame clones only, with some absent. The sample lists over 350,000 clones; more than 12% were seen once. This clone was counted a few times. Its antigen is undetermined. The sequence was obtained from a woman younger than 35 in good health. This chain joins TRBV18 and TRBJ2-1; 10 nucleotides agree with TRBD2. The sequenced material came from naive CD4+ T cells from blood. The CDR3 bases are TGTGCCAGCTCCCCTCAGCGGGAGGGCCTGAATGAGCAGTTCTTC. It translates to CASSPQREGLNEQFF.